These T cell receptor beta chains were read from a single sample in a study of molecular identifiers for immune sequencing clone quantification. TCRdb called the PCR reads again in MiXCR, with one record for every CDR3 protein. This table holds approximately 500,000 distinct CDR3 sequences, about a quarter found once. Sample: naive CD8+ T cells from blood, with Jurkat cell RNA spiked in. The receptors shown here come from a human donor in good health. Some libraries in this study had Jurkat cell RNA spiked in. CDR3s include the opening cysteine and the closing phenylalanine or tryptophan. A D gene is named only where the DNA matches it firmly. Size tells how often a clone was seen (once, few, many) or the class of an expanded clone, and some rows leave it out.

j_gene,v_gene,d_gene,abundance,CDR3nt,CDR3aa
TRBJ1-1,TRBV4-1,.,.,TGCGCCAGCAGCCAAGACCCGGCAGTAGTGGTAGGCACTGAAGCTTTCTTT,CASSQDPAVVVGTEAFF
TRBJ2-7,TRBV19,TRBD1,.,TGTGCCTCCTCCGGGACAGGGGGCTTACACGAGCAGTACTTC,CASSGTGGLHEQYF
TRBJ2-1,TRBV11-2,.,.,TGTGCCAGCAGCTTAAGGTCTGGCAGATTGGACAATGAGCAGTTCTTC,CASSLRSGRLDNEQFF
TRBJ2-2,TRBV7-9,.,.,TGTGCCAGCAGCTTAGCCTCAGATTATATCCGCCCCGGGGAGCTGTTTTTT,CASSLASDYIRPGELFF
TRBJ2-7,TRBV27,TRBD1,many,TGTGCCAGCAGTTTATCCAGGGGGTCCTACGAGCAGTACTTC,CASSLSRGSYEQYF
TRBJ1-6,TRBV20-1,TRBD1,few,TGCAGTGCTATTGACAGGGGGGGAATGAGAAGGGATTCACCCCTCCACTTT,CSAIDRGGMRRDSPLHF
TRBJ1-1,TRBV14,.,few,TGTGCCAGCAGCCGCGAGGTTGGGTGGAACACTGAAGCTTTCTTT,CASSREVGWNTEAFF
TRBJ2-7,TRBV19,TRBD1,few,TGTGCCAGTAGTATTCGGACGGGACAGGGGAGAGGTGAGCAGTACTTC,CASSIRTGQGRGEQYF
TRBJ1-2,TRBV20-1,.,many,TGCAGTGCAATCCCTATCCCCTATGGCTACACCTTC,CSAIPIPYGYTF
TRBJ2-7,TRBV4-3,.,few,TGCGCCAGCAGCCAAGATCGGGTGATAGGAGGGTTCGAGCAGTACTTC,CASSQDRVIGGFEQYF
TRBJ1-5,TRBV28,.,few,TGTGCCAGCAGCCGTAAAGGGGTCAGGGTGGGCAATCAGCCCCAGCATTTT,CASSRKGVRVGNQPQHF
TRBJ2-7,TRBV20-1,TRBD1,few,TGCAGTGCTACAAATACAGGGGTCGAGCAGTACTTC,CSATNTGVEQYF